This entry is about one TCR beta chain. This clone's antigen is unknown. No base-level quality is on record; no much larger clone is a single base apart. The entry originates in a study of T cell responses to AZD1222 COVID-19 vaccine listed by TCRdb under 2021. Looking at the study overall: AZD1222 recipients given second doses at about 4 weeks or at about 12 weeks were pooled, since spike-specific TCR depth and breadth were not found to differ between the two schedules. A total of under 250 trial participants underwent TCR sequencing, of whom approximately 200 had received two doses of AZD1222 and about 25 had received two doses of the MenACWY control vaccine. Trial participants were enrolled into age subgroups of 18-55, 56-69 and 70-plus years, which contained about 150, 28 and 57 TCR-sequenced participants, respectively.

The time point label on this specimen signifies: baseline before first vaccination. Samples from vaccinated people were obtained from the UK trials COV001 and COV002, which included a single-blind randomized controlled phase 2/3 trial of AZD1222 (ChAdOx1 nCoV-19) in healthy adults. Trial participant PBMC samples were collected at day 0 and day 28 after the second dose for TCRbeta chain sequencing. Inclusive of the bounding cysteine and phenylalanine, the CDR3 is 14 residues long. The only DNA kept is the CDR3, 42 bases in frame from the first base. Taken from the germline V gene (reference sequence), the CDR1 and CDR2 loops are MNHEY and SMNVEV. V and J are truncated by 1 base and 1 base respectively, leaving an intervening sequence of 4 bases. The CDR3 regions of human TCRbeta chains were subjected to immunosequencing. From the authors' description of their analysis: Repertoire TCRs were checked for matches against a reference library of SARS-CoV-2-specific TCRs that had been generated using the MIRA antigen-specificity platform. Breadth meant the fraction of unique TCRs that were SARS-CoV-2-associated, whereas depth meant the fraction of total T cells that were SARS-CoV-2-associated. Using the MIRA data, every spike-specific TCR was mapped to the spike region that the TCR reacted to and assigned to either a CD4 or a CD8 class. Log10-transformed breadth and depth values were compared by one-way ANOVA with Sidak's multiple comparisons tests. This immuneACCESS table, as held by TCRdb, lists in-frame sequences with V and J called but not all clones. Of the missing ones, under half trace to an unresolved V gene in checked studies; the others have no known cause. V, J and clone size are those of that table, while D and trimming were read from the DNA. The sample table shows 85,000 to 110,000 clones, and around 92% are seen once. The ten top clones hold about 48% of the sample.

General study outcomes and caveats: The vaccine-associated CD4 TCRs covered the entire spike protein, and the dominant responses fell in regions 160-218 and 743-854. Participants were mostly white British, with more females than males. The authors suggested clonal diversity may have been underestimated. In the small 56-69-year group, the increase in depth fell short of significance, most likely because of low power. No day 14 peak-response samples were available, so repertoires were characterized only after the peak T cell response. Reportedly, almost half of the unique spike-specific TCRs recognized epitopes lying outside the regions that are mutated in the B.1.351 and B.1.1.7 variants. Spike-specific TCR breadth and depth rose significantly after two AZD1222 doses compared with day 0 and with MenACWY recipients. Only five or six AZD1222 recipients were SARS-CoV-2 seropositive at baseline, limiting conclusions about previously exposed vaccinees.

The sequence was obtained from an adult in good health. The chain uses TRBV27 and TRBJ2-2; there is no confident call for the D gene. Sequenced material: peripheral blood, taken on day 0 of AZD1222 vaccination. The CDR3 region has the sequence CASSLWVNTGELFF. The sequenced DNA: TGTGCCAGCAGTTTATGGGTGAACACCGGGGAGCTGTTTTTT.